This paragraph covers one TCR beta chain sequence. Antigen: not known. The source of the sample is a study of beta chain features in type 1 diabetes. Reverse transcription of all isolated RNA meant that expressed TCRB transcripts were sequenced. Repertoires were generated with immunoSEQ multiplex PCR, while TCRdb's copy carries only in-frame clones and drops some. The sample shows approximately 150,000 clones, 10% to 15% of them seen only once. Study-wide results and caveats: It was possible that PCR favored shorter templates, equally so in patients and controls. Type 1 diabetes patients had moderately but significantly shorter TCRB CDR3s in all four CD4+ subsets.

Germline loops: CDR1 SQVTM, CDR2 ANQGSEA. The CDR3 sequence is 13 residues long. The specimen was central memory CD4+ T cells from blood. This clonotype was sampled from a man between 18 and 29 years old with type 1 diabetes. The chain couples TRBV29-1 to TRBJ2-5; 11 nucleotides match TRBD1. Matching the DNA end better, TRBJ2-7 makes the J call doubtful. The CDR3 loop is CSGGTGTGGEQYF. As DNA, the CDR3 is TGCAGCGGTGGGACAGGGACAGGGGGCGAGCAGTACTTC.